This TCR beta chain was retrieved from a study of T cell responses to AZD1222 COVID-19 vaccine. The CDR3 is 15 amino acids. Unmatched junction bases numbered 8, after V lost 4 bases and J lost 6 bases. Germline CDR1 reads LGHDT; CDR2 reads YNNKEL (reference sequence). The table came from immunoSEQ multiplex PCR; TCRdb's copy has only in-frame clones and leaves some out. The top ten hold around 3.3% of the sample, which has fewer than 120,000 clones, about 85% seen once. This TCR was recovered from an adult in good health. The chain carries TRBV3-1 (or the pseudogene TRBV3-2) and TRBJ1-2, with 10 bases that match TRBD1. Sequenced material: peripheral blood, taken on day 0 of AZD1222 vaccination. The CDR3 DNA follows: TGTGCCAGCAGCCTCTTACGACAGGGGGCTCATGGCTACACCTTC. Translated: CASSLLRQGAHGYTF.